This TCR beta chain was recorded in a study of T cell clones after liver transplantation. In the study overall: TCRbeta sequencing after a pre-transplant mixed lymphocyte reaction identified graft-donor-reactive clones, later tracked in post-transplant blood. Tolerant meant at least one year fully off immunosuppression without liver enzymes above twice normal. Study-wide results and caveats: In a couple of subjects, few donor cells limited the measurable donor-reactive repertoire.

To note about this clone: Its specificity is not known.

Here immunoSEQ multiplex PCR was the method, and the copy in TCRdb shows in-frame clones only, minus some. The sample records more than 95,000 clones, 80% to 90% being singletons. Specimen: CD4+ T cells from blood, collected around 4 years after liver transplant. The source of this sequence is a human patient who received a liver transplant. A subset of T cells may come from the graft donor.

CDR3 residues: CASSAGQPYNYGYTF. CDR3 DNA: TGTGCCAGCAGCGCGGGACAGCCCTATAACTATGGCTACACCTTC. V is TRBV11-2 and J is TRBJ1-2; 7 bases match TRBD1. The V segment lost 5 bases and the J segment 1 base; nucleotides outside the gene matches: 7. The CDR3 has 15 amino acids. CDR1 and CDR2 from the germline V gene are SGHAT and FQNNGV.